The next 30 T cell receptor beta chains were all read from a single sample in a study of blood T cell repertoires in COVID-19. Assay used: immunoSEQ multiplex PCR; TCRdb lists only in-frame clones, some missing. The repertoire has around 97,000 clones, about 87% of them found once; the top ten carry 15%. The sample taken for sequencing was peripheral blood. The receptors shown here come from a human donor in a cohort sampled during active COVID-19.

The CDR3 sequence: CASTGVVGYTF. Here the CDR3 DNA reads TGTGCCAGCACCGGGGTGGTTGGCTACACCTTC. V usage is TRBV6-6 and J usage is TRBJ1-2; D ambiguous. The CDR3 loop spans 11 amino acids. Trimming shortened V by 7 bases and J by 7 bases, and 10 bases separated the two germline ends. CDR1 and CDR2 (germline): MNHNY, SVGAGI (reference sequence).

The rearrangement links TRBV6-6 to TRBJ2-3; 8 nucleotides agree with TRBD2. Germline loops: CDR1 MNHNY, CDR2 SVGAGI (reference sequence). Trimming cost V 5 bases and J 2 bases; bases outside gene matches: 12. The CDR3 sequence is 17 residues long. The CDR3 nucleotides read TGTGCCAGCAGTCAGCTCCCCCAGCGGGGGTTCACAGATACGCAGTATTTT. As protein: CASSQLPQRGFTDTQYF.

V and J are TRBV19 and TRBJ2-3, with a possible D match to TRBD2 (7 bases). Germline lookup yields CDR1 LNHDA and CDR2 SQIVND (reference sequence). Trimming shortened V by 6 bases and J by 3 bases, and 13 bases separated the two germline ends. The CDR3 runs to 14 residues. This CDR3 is CASRSGGETDTQYF. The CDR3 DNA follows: TGTGCCAGTAGATCGGGGGGCGAGACAGATACGCAGTATTTT.

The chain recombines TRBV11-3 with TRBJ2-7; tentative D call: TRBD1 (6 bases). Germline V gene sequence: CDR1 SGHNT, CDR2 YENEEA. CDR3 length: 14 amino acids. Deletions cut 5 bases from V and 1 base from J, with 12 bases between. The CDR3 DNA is TGTGCCAGCAGCCCGACAGGCCTTTCCTACGAGCAGTACTTC. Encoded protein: CASSPTGLSYEQYF.

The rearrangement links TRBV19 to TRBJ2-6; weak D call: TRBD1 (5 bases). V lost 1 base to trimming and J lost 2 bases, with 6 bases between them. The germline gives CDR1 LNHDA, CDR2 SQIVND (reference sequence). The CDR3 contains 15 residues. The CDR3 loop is CASSIGGAGANVLTF. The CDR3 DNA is TGTGCCAGTAGTATAGGGGGCGCTGGGGCCAACGTCCTGACTTTC.

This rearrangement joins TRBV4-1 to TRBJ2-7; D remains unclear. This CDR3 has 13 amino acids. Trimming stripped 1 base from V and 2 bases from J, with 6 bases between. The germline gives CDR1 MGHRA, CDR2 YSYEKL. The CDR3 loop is CASSQAPAYEQYF. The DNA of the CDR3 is TGCGCCAGCAGCCAAGCCCCCGCCTACGAGCAGTACTTC.

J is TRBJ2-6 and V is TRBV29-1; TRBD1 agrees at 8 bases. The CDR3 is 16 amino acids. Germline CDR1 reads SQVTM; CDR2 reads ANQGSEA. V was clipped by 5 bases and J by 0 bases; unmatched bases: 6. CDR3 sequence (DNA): TGCAGCGTTTACGGGACAGGTGGCTCTGGGGCCAACGTCCTGACTTTC. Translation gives CSVYGTGGSGANVLTF.

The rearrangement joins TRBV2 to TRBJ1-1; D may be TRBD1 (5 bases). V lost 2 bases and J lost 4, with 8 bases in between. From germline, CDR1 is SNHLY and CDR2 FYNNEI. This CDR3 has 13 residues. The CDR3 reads CASSEQGITEAFF. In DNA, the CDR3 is TGTGCCAGCAGTGAACAGGGAATCACTGAAGCTTTCTTT.

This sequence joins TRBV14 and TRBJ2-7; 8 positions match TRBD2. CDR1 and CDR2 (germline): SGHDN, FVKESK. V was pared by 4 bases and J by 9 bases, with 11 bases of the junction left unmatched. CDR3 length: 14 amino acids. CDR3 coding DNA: TGTGCCAGCAGCCTACCGGGACTAGGGGCGCGGCAGTACTTC. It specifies CASSLPGLGARQYF.

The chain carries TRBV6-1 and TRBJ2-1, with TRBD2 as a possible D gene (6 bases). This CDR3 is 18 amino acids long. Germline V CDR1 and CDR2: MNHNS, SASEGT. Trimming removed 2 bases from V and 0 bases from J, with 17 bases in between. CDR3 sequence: CASSEPKSGRSSYNEQFF. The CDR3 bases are TGTGCCAGCAGTGAACCTAAAAGCGGGCGAAGCTCCTACAATGAGCAGTTCTTC.

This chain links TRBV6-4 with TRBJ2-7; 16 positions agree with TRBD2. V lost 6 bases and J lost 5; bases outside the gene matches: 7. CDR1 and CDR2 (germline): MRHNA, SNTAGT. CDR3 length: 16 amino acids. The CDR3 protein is CASRTGLAGGLHEQYF. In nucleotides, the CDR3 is TGTGCCAGCAGAACGGGACTAGCGGGGGGGCTGCACGAGCAGTACTTC.

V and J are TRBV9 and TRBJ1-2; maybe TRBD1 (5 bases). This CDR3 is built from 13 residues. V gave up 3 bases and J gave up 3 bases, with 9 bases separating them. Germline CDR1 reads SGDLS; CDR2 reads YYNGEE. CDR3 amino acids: CASSAQGYYGYTF. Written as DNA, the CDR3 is TGTGCCAGCAGCGCTCAGGGTTACTATGGCTACACCTTC.

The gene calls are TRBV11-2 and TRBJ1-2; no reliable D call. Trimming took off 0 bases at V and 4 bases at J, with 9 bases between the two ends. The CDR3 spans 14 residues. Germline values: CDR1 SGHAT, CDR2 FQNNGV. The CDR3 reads CASSLDVNVYGYTF. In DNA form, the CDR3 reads TGTGCCAGCAGCTTAGATGTAAATGTCTATGGCTACACCTTC.

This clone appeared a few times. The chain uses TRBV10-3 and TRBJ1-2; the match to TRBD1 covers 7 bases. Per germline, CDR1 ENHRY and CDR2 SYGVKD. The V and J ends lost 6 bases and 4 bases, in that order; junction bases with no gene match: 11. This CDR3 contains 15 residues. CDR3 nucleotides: TGTGCCATCAGCGCAGCCGGGACAGCGACCTATGGCTACACCTTC. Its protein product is CAISAAGTATYGYTF.

CDR3 region: CASSPFWDSPSYEQYF. CDR3 coding DNA: TGCGCCAGCAGCCCTTTTTGGGACAGCCCATCCTACGAGCAGTACTTC. The rearrangement links TRBV5-1 to TRBJ2-7, with TRBD1 matching over 7 bases. Trimming at V came to 4 bases and at J to 1 base, leaving 11 bases not matched to a gene. The CDR3 has 16 amino acids. The germline CDR1 and CDR2 sequences are SGHRS and YFSETQ. The whole variable domain, remainder taken from reference TRBV5-1 and TRBJ2-7, is KAGVTQTPRYLIKTRGQQVTLSCSPISGHRSVSWYQQTPGQGLQFLFEYFSETQRNKGNFPGRFSGRQFSNSRSEMNVSTLELGDSALYLCASSPFWDSPSYEQYFGPGTRLTVT.

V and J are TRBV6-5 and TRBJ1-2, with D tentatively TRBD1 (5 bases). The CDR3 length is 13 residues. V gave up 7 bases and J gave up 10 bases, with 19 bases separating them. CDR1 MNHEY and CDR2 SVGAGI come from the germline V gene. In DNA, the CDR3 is TGTGCCAGCACCTTGAAGGGGTTCCTATTCTACACCTTC. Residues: CASTLKGFLFYTF.

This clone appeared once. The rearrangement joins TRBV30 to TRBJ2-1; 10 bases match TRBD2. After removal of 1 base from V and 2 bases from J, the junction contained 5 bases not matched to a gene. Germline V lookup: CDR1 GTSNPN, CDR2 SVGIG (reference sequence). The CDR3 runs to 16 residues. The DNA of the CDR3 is TGTGCCTGGAGTGCTAGCGGGAGAGGCCCCTACAATGAGCAGTTCTTC. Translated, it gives CAWSASGRGPYNEQFF.

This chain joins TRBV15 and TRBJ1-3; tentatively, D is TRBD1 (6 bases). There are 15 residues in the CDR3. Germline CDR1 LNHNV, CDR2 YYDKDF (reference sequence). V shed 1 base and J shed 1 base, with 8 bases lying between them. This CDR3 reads CATSRAGTSGNTIYF. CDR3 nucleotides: TGTGCCACCAGCAGAGCTGGGACATCTGGAAACACCATATATTTT.

Here the CDR3 reads CASSVTSGSTGEQFF. CDR3 coding DNA: TGTGCCAGCAGCGTAACTAGCGGGAGTACAGGAGAGCAGTTCTTC. The V gene is TRBV9, the J gene TRBJ2-1, with 11 bases lining up with TRBD2. J lost 10 bases, V lost 1 base, and 7 bases had no gene match. Germline values: CDR1 SGDLS, CDR2 YYNGEE. The CDR3 length is 15 residues.

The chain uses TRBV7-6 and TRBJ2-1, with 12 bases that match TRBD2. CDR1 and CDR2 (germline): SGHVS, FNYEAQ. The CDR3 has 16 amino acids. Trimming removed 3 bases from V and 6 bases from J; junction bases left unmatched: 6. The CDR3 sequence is CASSFLAGGPGNEQFF. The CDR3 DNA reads TGTGCCAGCAGCTTTCTAGCGGGGGGGCCGGGCAATGAGCAGTTCTTC.

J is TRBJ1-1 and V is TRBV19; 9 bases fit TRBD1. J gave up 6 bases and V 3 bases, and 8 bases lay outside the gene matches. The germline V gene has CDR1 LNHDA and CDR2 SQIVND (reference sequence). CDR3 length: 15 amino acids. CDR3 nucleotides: TGTGCCAGTAGTATGACGGGACAGGGTTCTTCTGAAGCTTTCTTT. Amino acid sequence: CASSMTGQGSSEAFF.

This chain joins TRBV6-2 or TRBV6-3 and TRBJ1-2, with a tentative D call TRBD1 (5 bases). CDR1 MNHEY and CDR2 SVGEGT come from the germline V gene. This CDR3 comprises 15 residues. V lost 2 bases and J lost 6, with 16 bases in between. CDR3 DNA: TGTGCCAGCAGTTACGGGGGAGGGCCCCTCAATGGCTACACCTTC. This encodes CASSYGGGPLNGYTF.

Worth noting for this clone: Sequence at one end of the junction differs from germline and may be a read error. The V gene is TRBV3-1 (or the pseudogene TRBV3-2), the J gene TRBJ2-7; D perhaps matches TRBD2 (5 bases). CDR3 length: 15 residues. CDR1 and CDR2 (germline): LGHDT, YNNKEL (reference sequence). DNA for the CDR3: TGTGCCAGCAGCCAAGAAACGGGGTCCGTTGGACGCATTAACTTC. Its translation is CASSQETGSVGRINF.

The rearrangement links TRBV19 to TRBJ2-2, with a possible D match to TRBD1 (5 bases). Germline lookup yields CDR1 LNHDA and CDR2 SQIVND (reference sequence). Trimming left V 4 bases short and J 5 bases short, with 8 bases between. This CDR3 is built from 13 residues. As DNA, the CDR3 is TGTGCCAGTAGTACGCAGGGTACCGGGGAGCTGTTTTTT. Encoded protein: CASSTQGTGELFF.

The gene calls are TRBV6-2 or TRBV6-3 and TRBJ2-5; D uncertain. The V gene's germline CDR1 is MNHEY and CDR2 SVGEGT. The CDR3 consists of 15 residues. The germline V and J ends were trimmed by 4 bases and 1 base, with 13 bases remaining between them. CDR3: CASSFSTRSQETQYF. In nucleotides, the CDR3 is TGTGCCAGCAGTTTCTCGACAAGATCCCAAGAGACCCAGTACTTC.

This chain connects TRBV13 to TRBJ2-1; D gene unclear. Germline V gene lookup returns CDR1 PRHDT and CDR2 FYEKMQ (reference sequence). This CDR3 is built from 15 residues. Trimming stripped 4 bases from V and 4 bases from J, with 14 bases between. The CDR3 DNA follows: TGTGCCAGCAGCTCAGGAAGAACTATTTACAATGAGCAGTTCTTC. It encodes CASSSGRTIYNEQFF.

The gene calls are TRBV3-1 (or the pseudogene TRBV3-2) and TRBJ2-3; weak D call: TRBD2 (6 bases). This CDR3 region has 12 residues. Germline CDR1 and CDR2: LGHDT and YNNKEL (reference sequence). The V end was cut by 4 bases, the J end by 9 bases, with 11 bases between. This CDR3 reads CASSPGLTTQYF. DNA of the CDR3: TGTGCCAGCAGCCCGGGACTTACAACGCAGTATTTT.

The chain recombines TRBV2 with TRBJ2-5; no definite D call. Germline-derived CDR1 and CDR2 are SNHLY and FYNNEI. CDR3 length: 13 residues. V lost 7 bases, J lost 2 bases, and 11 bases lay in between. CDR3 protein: CASISYGQETQYF. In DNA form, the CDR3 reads TGTGCCAGCATAAGTTACGGTCAAGAGACCCAGTACTTC.

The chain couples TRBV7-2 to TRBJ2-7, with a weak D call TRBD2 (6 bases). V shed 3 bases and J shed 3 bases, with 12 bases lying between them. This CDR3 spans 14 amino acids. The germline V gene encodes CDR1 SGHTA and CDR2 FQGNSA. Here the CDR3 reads CASSFLSEGYEQYF. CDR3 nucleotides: TGTGCCAGCAGCTTTTTGTCGGAGGGCTACGAGCAGTACTTC.

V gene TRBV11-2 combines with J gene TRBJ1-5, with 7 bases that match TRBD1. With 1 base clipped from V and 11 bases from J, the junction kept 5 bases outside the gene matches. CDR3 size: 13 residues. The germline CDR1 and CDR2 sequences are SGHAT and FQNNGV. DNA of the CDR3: TGTGCCAGCAGCTTAGTCGAGGGACAGACCCAGCATTTT. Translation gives CASSLVEGQTQHF. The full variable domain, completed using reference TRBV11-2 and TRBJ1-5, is EAGVAQSPRYKIIEKRQSVAFWCNPISGHATLYWYQQILGQGPKLLIQFQNNGVVDDSQLPKDRFSAERLKGVDSTLKIQPAKLEDSAVYLCASSLVEGQTQHFGDGTRLSIL.